This passage covers 17 T cell receptor beta chains from one sample sequenced in a study of OX40 agonist ivuxolimab in advanced cancers. The protocol was immunoSEQ multiplex PCR, while the TCRdb copy is restricted to in-frame clones and leaves out a portion. The sample lists about 76,000 clones, 88% occurring once. The sample here was CD4+ or CD8+ T cells sorted from blood, taken in a trial of the OX40 agonist ivuxolimab. These receptor sequences come from an adult with an advanced solid tumor such as melanoma, head and neck, liver or kidney cancer.

V gene TRBV5-1 combines with J gene TRBJ2-7; weak D call: TRBD1 (5 bases). In germline, CDR1 is SGHRS, CDR2 YFSETQ. The CDR3 covers 14 residues. V was clipped by 5 bases and J by 4 bases, with 16 bases between them. For the CDR3, the DNA is TGCGCCAGCAGTCGGTCAGGGCCCGATTACGAGCAGTACTTC. Its protein is CASSRSGPDYEQYF. Drawing the rest from reference TRBV5-1 and TRBJ2-7, the complete variable domain is KAGVTQTPRYLIKTRGQQVTLSCSPISGHRSVSWYQQTPGQGLQFLFEYFSETQRNKGNFPGRFSGRQFSNSRSEMNVSTLELGDSALYLCASSRSGPDYEQYFGPGTRLTVT.

The chain couples TRBV5-1 to TRBJ1-2; D gene unclear. V was clipped by 8 bases and J by 1 base, with 9 bases between them. In germline, CDR1 is SGHRS, CDR2 YFSETQ. This CDR3 is 12 amino acids long. CDR3 DNA sequence: TGCGCCAGTTCGGACGGTAACTATGGCTACACCTTC. This gives the protein CASSDGNYGYTF.

This clone was observed a single time. The chain carries TRBV4-1 and TRBJ2-5; 8 nucleotides agree with TRBD2. Germline CDR1 reads MGHRA; CDR2 reads YSYEKL. With V trimmed by 0 bases and J by 4 bases, 4 bases remained unmatched. The CDR3 length is 15 residues. CDR3 DNA: TGCGCCAGCAGCCAAGATCCAGCGGGAGCAGAGACCCAGTACTTC. Translation gives CASSQDPAGAETQYF.

This clone was seen only a few times. This chain connects TRBV4-1 to TRBJ1-2; no firm D call. This CDR3 region has 13 residues. Germline V gene data show CDR1 as MGHRA and CDR2 as YSYEKL. Trimming took 3 bases from V and 6 from J, leaving 11 bases between them. CDR3 sequence (DNA): TGCGCCAGCAGCCAGCAACAGCTCCATGGCTACACCTTC. It yields the protein CASSQQQLHGYTF.

The chain joins TRBV7-6 to TRBJ2-5; a possible D gene is TRBD2 (6 bases). Looked up from germline, CDR1 is SGHVS and CDR2 is FNYEAQ. The CDR3 covers 16 residues. The V end lost 0 bases, the J end lost 0 bases, and 11 bases lay between the germline ends. The CDR3 DNA sequence: TGTGCCAGCAGCTTAGCTCTCGGAGGGTACCAAGAGACCCAGTACTTC. Translation gives CASSLALGGYQETQYF.

The chain couples TRBV4-1 to TRBJ1-3; 7 bases line up with TRBD1. The CDR3 is 16 residues long. Germline CDR1 MGHRA, CDR2 YSYEKL. V was pared by 1 base and J by 6 bases, with 9 bases of the junction left unmatched. As DNA, the CDR3 is TGCGCCAGCAGCCAAGGGGTGCAGGGGGGTGAAAACACCATATATTTT. Its protein is CASSQGVQGGENTIYF.

V usage is TRBV9 and J usage is TRBJ2-2; possible D gene TRBD1, 5 bases. This CDR3 region has 15 residues. Germline loops: CDR1 SGDLS, CDR2 YYNGEE. With 4 bases removed from V and 6 bases from J, the gap between germline ends came to 16 bases. Written as DNA, the CDR3 is TGTGCCAGCAGCATCTCAGGGCAGGTCGCCGGGGAGCTGTTTTTT. Protein sequence: CASSISGQVAGELFF.

This clone was seen once. This sequence joins TRBV5-5 and TRBJ1-1, with no clear D. The germline CDR1 and CDR2 sequences are SGHKS and YYEKEE (reference sequence). The V end was cut by 1 base, the J end by 1 base, with 8 bases between. The CDR3 consists of 14 residues. As DNA, the CDR3 is TGTGCCAGCAGCTTGCAGGTCCAGAACACTGAAGCTTTCTTT. Its translation is CASSLQVQNTEAFF.

This clone appeared a single time. V usage is TRBV7-2 and J usage is TRBJ2-1, with D uncertain. This CDR3 region has 14 residues. The germline gives CDR1 SGHTA, CDR2 FQGNSA. Trimming stripped 1 base from V and 6 bases from J, with 10 bases between. The CDR3 nucleotides read TGTGCCAGCAGCTTAGAGGTCGCTACCAATGAGCAGTTCTTC. Its protein is CASSLEVATNEQFF.

There are a few counts of this clone. The chain joins TRBV7-9 to TRBJ2-1, with TRBD2 identical over 12 bases. Germline V gives CDR1 SEHNR, CDR2 FQNEAQ (reference sequence). V was clipped by 5 bases and J by 8 bases; unmatched bases: 7. This CDR3 contains 15 residues. The CDR3 DNA sequence: TGTGCCAGCAGCCAGACTAGCGGGAGATCCCATGAGCAGTTCTTC. This encodes CASSQTSGRSHEQFF.

This rearrangement joins TRBV27 to TRBJ2-1; D is ambiguous. CDR3 length equals 16 residues. V was trimmed by 5 bases and J by 0 bases, leaving 14 bases between them. Per germline, CDR1 MNHEY and CDR2 SMNVEV (reference sequence). In DNA, the CDR3 is TGTGCCAGCAGTCCTGCCTGGGGAAGCTCCTACAATGAGCAGTTCTTC. This translates into CASSPAWGSSYNEQFF.

The chain links TRBV19 to TRBJ2-5, with D perhaps being TRBD1 or TRBD2 (7 bases each). With 5 bases removed from V and 6 bases from J, the gap between germline ends came to 13 bases. The CDR3 length is 13 residues. Germline V CDR1 and CDR2: LNHDA, SQIVND (reference sequence). The CDR3 protein is CASSATGTKTQYF. DNA for the CDR3: TGTGCCAGTAGTGCGACAGGGACTAAGACCCAGTACTTC. Drawing the rest from reference TRBV19 and TRBJ2-5, the complete variable domain is DGGITQSPKYLFRKEGQNVTLSCEQNLNHDAMYWYRQDPGQGLRLIYYSQIVNDFQKGDIAEGYSVSREKKESFPLTVTSAQKNPTAFYLCASSATGTKTQYFGPGTRLLVL.

The chain recombines TRBV19 with TRBJ1-5; TRBD1 matches 10 bases. The junction had 2 bases not matched to a gene; V was cut back by 3 bases and J by 6 bases. Germline CDR1 and CDR2: LNHDA and SQIVND (reference sequence). The CDR3 spans 14 residues. The CDR3: CASSIDRGLQPQHF. The DNA for the CDR3 is TGTGCCAGTAGTATCGACAGGGGGCTTCAGCCCCAGCATTTT.

The rearrangement uses TRBV7-2 and TRBJ2-7; 9 nucleotides agree with TRBD2. The CDR3 is 16 amino acids. V trimming: 2 bases; J trimming: 4 bases; junction bases outside the gene matches: 9. Germline values: CDR1 SGHTA, CDR2 FQGNSA. CDR3: CASSLRASGITYEQYF. The CDR3 coding sequence is TGTGCCAGCAGCTTACGGGCTAGCGGGATAACTTACGAGCAGTACTTC.

DNA of the CDR3: TGCGCCAGCAGCACCGGGACAGGGAGATACGAGCAGTACTTC. Protein: CASSTGTGRYEQYF. This chain links TRBV4-1 with TRBJ2-7; 9 bases line up with TRBD1. Trimming at V came to 5 bases and at J to 4 bases, leaving 6 bases not matched to a gene. The CDR3 contains 14 residues. Germline V gives CDR1 MGHRA, CDR2 YSYEKL.

The chain has TRBV21-1 and TRBJ2-2; TRBD2, as called in the table, went unchecked against the DNA. TRBV21-1 is marked as a pseudogene. CDR3 length: 16 amino acids. The CDR3 protein is CASSLTSGPNTGELFF. Written as DNA, the CDR3 is TGTGCCAGCAGTCTAACTAGCGGGCCGAACACCGGGGAGCTGTTTTTT.

The V call is TRBV4-3, the J call TRBJ1-2; 7 nucleotides agree with TRBD1. V shed 4 bases and J 1 base; nucleotides not matched to a gene: 6. From germline, CDR1 is LGHNA and CDR2 YSLEER. This CDR3 comprises 15 residues. CDR3 residues: CASSPDNRGNYGYTF. The DNA for the CDR3 is TGCGCCAGCAGCCCTGATAACAGGGGTAACTATGGCTACACCTTC.